Listed here are 22 T cell receptor beta chains from one sample, sequenced in a study of T cells in Graves' hyperthyroidism and ophthalmopathy. RNA transcripts were the template for amplifying TCR beta CDR3 regions. Primed by the HTBI set, a first-round RT-PCR was run on the TCR CDR3. Using its own MiXCR run on the multiplex PCR reads, TCRdb lists one record per CDR3 protein. The sample carries around 700,000 distinct CDR3 sequences, roughly a sixth recorded once. Sequences were obtained from blood. All receptors come from a woman aged 45-59 years with Graves' hyperthyroidism that later progressed to Graves' ophthalmopathy.

This clonotype was seen repeatedly, ten times or more. This chain uses TRBV6-1 with TRBJ2-3; D unresolved. In germline, CDR1 is MNHNS, CDR2 SASEGT. V was trimmed by 4 bases and J by 0 bases, leaving 14 bases between them. This CDR3 spans 16 amino acids. The CDR3, as DNA: TGTGCCAGCAGTGTTCCGACGAGGACGAGCACAGATACGCAGTATTTT. This encodes CASSVPTRTSTDTQYF.

Ten or more counts support this clonotype. This chain uses TRBV13 with TRBJ2-3; possible D gene TRBD2, 6 bases. Trimming cost V 5 bases and J 1 base, with 19 bases left between them. In germline, CDR1 is PRHDT, CDR2 FYEKMQ (reference sequence). CDR3 length: 17 amino acids. The DNA of the CDR3 is TGTGCCAGCAGCACAAGAGGGTTGGCTAGCGGCACAGATACGCAGTATTTT. It encodes CASSTRGLASGTDTQYF.

The V gene is TRBV5-1, the J gene TRBJ1-2; 8 bases fit TRBD1. Germline CDR1 reads SGHRS; CDR2 reads YFSETQ. This CDR3 region has 15 residues. Losses at the gene ends were 4 bases for V and 1 base for J; bases not matched to a gene: 6. The CDR3 here is CASSHRQGLNYGYTF. The CDR3 bases are TGCGCCAGCAGCCACCGACAGGGGCTTAACTATGGCTACACCTTC.

The chain joins TRBV5-1 to TRBJ2-5; 13 bases are shared with TRBD2. Looked up from germline, CDR1 is SGHRS and CDR2 is YFSETQ. V was clipped by 4 bases and J by 3 bases; unmatched bases: 3. The CDR3 is made up of 15 amino acids. This CDR3 reads CASSHGTSGEETQYF. The CDR3 DNA reads as TGCGCCAGCAGCCACGGGACTAGCGGGGAAGAGACCCAGTACTTC.

This clonotype appeared a few times. This chain links TRBV9 with TRBJ2-1, with D perhaps matching TRBD2 (6 bases). The CDR3 runs 15 residues. Germline V lookup: CDR1 SGDLS, CDR2 YYNGEE. Trimming cost V 1 base and J 4 bases, with 12 bases left between them. The CDR3 DNA reads as TGTGCCAGCAGCGTACACGGGGGAGGTTACAATGAGCAGTTCTTC. This translates into CASSVHGGGYNEQFF.

CDR3 residues: CASSWRQTSNQPQHF. CDR3 DNA: TGTGCCAGTAGTTGGAGGCAGACCAGCAATCAGCCCCAGCATTTT. The chain recombines TRBV19 with TRBJ1-5; D is unresolved. The CDR3 totals 15 residues. Deletions cut 5 bases from V and 1 base from J, with 12 bases between. The germline gives CDR1 LNHDA, CDR2 SQIVND (reference sequence).

This rearrangement joins TRBV19 to TRBJ2-1; 9 bases line up with TRBD2. CDR1 is LNHDA and CDR2 is SQIVND in the germline V gene (reference sequence). CDR3 length: 15 amino acids. V shed 5 bases and J 7 bases; nucleotides not matched to a gene: 9. The CDR3 sequence is CASSLSGGPQNEQFF. The CDR3 DNA sequence: TGTGCCAGTAGTTTGAGCGGGGGGCCCCAAAATGAGCAGTTCTTC.

The chain recombines TRBV27 with TRBJ1-1, with D unresolved. The CDR3 runs 12 residues. V gave up 4 bases and J gave up 4 bases, with 7 bases separating them. Per the germline V gene, CDR1 is MNHEY and CDR2 is SMNVEV (reference sequence). This chain's CDR3 is CASSSFATEAFF. The CDR3 coding sequence is TGTGCCAGCAGTTCCTTCGCCACTGAAGCTTTCTTT.

The chain carries TRBV30 and TRBJ2-7; D is possibly TRBD1 or TRBD2 (5 bases each). Trimming cost V 0 bases and J 3 bases, with 15 bases left between them. Per the germline V gene, CDR1 is GTSNPN and CDR2 is SVGIG (reference sequence). The CDR3 length is 15 residues. CDR3 amino acids: CAWSVGAFDGYEQYF. In DNA, the CDR3 is TGTGCCTGGAGTGTCGGGGCCTTCGATGGCTACGAGCAGTACTTC.

The CDR3 reads CASSLASGVGHNSPLHF. CDR3 nucleotides: TGTGCCAGCAGCTTGGCTTCCGGGGTAGGCCATAATTCACCCCTCCACTTT. The J gene is TRBJ1-6, the V gene TRBV11-2; no firm D call. V was trimmed by 3 bases and J by 5 bases, leaving 17 bases between them. Germline assignment: CDR1 SGHAT and CDR2 FQNNGV. The CDR3 sequence is 17 residues long.

About this clonotype itself: One end of the junction fails to match germline, which may point to a read error. The chain uses TRBV2 and TRBJ1-3; D is unclear. The germline V gene encodes CDR1 SNHLY and CDR2 FYNNEI. The CDR3 contains 16 residues. CDR3 bases: TGTGCCAGCAGAGCCCTAGGTTGGCCCTCTGGAAACACCACATATTTT. This encodes CASRALGWPSGNTTYF.

The V and J genes are TRBV4-2 and TRBJ2-5; tentative D call: TRBD2 (5 bases). The germline gives CDR1 LGHNA, CDR2 YNFKEQ. Trimming cost V 1 base and J 5 bases, with 14 bases left between them. The CDR3 spans 15 residues. Here the CDR3 DNA reads TGTGCCAGCAGCCAAGCTGGGAGACTCTGGGAGACCCAGTACTTC. It encodes CASSQAGRLWETQYF.

This clonotype was counted at least ten times. V usage is TRBV11-3 and J usage is TRBJ2-3; the D gene could be TRBD1 or TRBD2 (6 bases each). This CDR3 has 19 amino acids. With 0 bases removed from V and 2 bases from J, the gap between germline ends came to 21 bases. Germline values: CDR1 SGHNT, CDR2 YENEEA. CDR3 in amino acids: CASSLDPDGGGWHTDTQYF. CDR3 DNA sequence: TGTGCCAGCAGCTTAGATCCAGACGGAGGGGGTTGGCACACAGATACGCAGTATTTT.

This clonotype has a count of ten or more. V is TRBV2 and J is TRBJ2-3; D gene uncertain. The CDR3 is 12 amino acids. Germline assignment: CDR1 SNHLY and CDR2 FYNNEI. The V gene lost 3 bases and the J gene lost 6 bases, with 7 bases spanning the gap. For the CDR3, the DNA is TGTGCCAGCAGTGACCACCCGGATACGCAGTATTTT. It encodes CASSDHPDTQYF.

This clonotype was observed many times. V is TRBV27 and J is TRBJ2-7; TRBD2 aligns across 8 bases. CDR3 length equals 14 residues. V shed 3 bases, J shed 3 bases, and the junction held 4 bases outside the gene matches. Germline CDR1 reads MNHEY; CDR2 reads SMNVEV (reference sequence). As DNA, the CDR3 is TGTGCCAGCAGTTTTACTAGCGGTCGCTACGAGCAGTACTTC. Translating it yields CASSFTSGRYEQYF.

This clonotype occurred many times. This sequence joins TRBV12-5 and TRBJ1-5; TRBD1 matches 8 bases. The J segment lost 7 bases and the V segment lost 4 bases, leaving 12 bases of the junction unmatched. Germline V gives CDR1 LGHNT, CDR2 FRNRAP. There are 16 residues in the CDR3. This CDR3 reads CASGSTLTGGEQPQHF. The CDR3 DNA sequence: TGTGCTAGTGGTTCGACGTTAACAGGGGGGGAGCAGCCCCAGCATTTT.

This clonotype was detected many times. V gene TRBV12-3 or TRBV12-4 combines with J gene TRBJ1-1; D not certain. The length of the CDR3 is 11 residues. Trimming stripped 6 bases from V and 8 bases from J, with 10 bases between. The CDR3 protein is CASSRREEAFF. DNA for the CDR3: TGTGCCAGCAGCCGTAGGGAGGAAGCTTTCTTT.

This chain connects TRBV30 to TRBJ1-2, with a tentative D call TRBD1 (6 bases). The V gene's germline CDR1 is GTSNPN and CDR2 SVGIG (reference sequence). This CDR3 comprises 13 residues. The ends were cut back, 0 bases at V and 2 bases at J, with 7 bases in the middle. The CDR3, as DNA: TGTGCCTGGAGTGTAGACAGGAACTATGGCTACACCTTC. It codes for CAWSVDRNYGYTF. Full variable domain (missing parts from reference TRBV30 and TRBJ1-2): SQTIHQWPATLVQPVGSPLSLECTVEGTSNPNLYWYRQAAGRGLQLLFYSVGIGQISSEVPQNLSASRPQDRQFILSSKKLLLSDSGFYLCAWSVDRNYGYTFGSGTRLTVV.

This rearrangement joins TRBV7-2 to TRBJ2-7; a weak D match, TRBD1 (6 bases). CDR1 and CDR2 (germline): SGHTA, FQGNSA. Trimming took off 4 bases at V and 0 bases at J, with 16 bases between the two ends. There are 16 residues in the CDR3. CDR3 bases: TGTGCCAGCAGCTCTACCGGGACATACAGCTCCTACGAGCAGTACTTC. Protein sequence: CASSSTGTYSSYEQYF.

For this clonotype: Being one base from a much bigger clone, this may be a read error. The V gene is TRBV6-1, the J gene TRBJ1-3; D might be TRBD1 (6 bases). Germline CDR1 reads MNHNS; CDR2 reads SASEGT. The CDR3 is 14 amino acids. CDR3 loop: CANSQSGAGNTIYF. In DNA form, the CDR3 reads TGTGCCAACAGTCAGTCAGGGGCTGGAAACACCATATATTTT.

The sample holds a few counts of this clonotype. The chain combines TRBV20-1 with TRBJ1-5; D ambiguous. The CDR3 is made up of 13 amino acids. Germline loops: CDR1 DFQATT, CDR2 SNEGSKA (reference sequence). V was trimmed by 5 bases and J by 0 bases, leaving 8 bases between them. The CDR3 loop is CSAQTDSNQPQHF. The CDR3 DNA follows: TGCAGTGCTCAAACAGATAGCAATCAGCCCCAGCATTTT.

V is TRBV18 and J is TRBJ2-1; D possibly corresponds to TRBD2 (5 bases). Trimming shortened V by 3 bases and J by 5 bases, and 8 bases separated the two germline ends. CDR1 and CDR2 (germline): KGHSH, LQKENI. The CDR3 has 13 residues. The CDR3, as DNA: TGTGCCAGCTCACCTTCACTAGACAATGAGCAGTTCTTC. Translated: CASSPSLDNEQFF. The complete variable domain, with remaining parts taken from reference TRBV18 and TRBJ2-1, reads NAGVMQNPRHLVRRRGQEARLRCSPMKGHSHVYWYRQLPEEGLKFMVYLQKENIIDESGMPKERFSAEFPKEGPSILRIQQVVRGDSAAYFCASSPSLDNEQFFGPGTRLTVL.